The clone carrying this TCR beta chain is a singleton in its sample. This entry belongs to a study of blood T cell repertoires in COVID-19. Recovered participants had two consecutive negative NP/OP PCR tests, healthcare professional clearance, or symptom resolution. Clones were sequenced by immunoSEQ multiplex PCR, and TCRdb holds only the in-frame ones, with some missing. The sample includes over 150,000 clones, more than 75% of them seen just once. Germline V gene sequence: CDR1 SNHLY, CDR2 FYNNEI. The CDR3 loop spans 17 amino acids. V was pared by 0 bases and J by 4 bases, with 8 bases of the junction left unmatched.

The TCR originated in a woman aged 45-65 years who had recovered from COVID-19. The chain has TRBV2 and TRBJ2-5; 10 nucleotides align to TRBD2. The sequencing sample was made of PBMCs or T cells enriched from blood (not recorded which). The CDR3 is CASSEAAPRLAGETQYF. In nucleotides, the CDR3 is TGTGCCAGCAGTGAAGCTGCTCCCCGACTAGCGGGAGAGACCCAGTACTTC.